The entry below gives a single TCR beta chain sequence along with its context. The CDR3 is 15 amino acids. V was pared by 9 bases and J by 0 bases, with 8 bases of the junction left unmatched. The V gene's germline CDR1 is LNHDA and CDR2 SQIVND (reference sequence). Unrecorded immune exposure was likely among donors, who were nominally healthy when sampled. The PCR used 60 Vbeta and 13 Jbeta primers. The data were produced by immunoSEQ multiplex PCR, yet TCRdb's version contains in-frame clones alone and is incomplete. Of some 120,000 clones in the sample, around 80% were seen once. This specimen comes from a study of cytomegalovirus exposure and HLA in healthy donors. About the study: Among roughly 180 million T cells, an earlier analysis found about 100 million unique TCR beta sequences.

Sample: PBMCs. V usage is TRBV19 and J usage is TRBJ1-1; 9 positions agree with TRBD1. The clonotype comes from a man in his thirties or forties in good health and CMV-seronegative. Written as DNA, the CDR3 is TGTGCCAGCTCCGGGACAGGGAGGGTGAACACTGAAGCTTTCTTT. This codes for CASSGTGRVNTEAFF. Variable domain in full (rest from reference TRBV19 and TRBJ1-1): DGGITQSPKYLFRKEGQNVTLSCEQNLNHDAMYWYRQDPGQGLRLIYYSQIVNDFQKGDIAEGYSVSREKKESFPLTVTSAQKNPTAFYLCASSGTGRVNTEAFFGQGTRLTVV.